Shown below are 30 T cell receptor beta chains from a single sample sequenced in a study of T-cell reconstitution after alpha-beta-depleted transplantation in children (dated by TCRdb to between 2015 and 2016). Libraries were made using PCR. Reads for this sample came from an Illumina HiSeq 2500. Molecular barcoding was employed in the preparation of TCR libraries, with unique molecular identifiers being used to normalize TCRbeta repertoire quantification. Clones were called with MiXCR by TCRdb after fastp trimmed the public reads at Q25, and only in-frame beta chains were retained. Each record represents a unique CDR3 protein, reported with the most common genes and DNA among its rows. The sample yields about 140,000 distinct CDR3 sequences; about 8.8% were counted once. 15% to 20% of the sample is held by the ten biggest clonotypes. The treatment or condition label for this specimen denotes: allogeneic hematopoietic cell transplantation with graft depleted of TCRalphabeta T cells and CD19 B cells.

Specimen: PBMCs, mostly from graft donor cells, collected 180 days after TCRalphabeta/CD19-depleted stem cell transplant. All receptors come from a female patient between 2 and 15 years old who had a stem cell transplant for congenital amegakaryocytic thrombocytopenia, so the T cells may come from the graft donor.

Of note for this clonotype: At one of its ends the junction is not consistent with the germline gene, which may arise from a read error. J is TRBJ2-1 and V is TRBV3-1; TRBD1 might be the D (6 bases). Germline V gives CDR1 LGHDT, CDR2 YNNKEL (reference sequence). This CDR3 has 15 residues. CDR3 residues: CACRMDSRSYNEQFF. The CDR3 DNA sequence: TGTGCCTGCAGGATGGACAGTCGCTCCTACAATGAGCAGTTCTTC.

This clonotype was counted ten times or more. V and J are TRBV7-2 and TRBJ2-7, with TRBD1 identical over 8 bases. V shed 5 bases and J 6 bases; nucleotides not matched to a gene: 3. The CDR3 consists of 12 residues. In germline, CDR1 is SGHTA, CDR2 FQGNSA. CDR3 sequence: CASSPDRVEQYF. DNA of the CDR3: TGTGCCAGCAGCCCGGACAGGGTCGAGCAGTACTTC.

This clonotype was counted between two and nine times. V gene TRBV5-1 combines with J gene TRBJ2-7, with 10 bases matching TRBD2. The germline V gene encodes CDR1 SGHRS and CDR2 YFSETQ. CDR3 size: 15 residues. V was clipped by 5 bases and J by 1 base; unmatched bases: 6. CDR3 region: CASRPLTSGSYEQYF. The CDR3 coding sequence is TGCGCCAGCAGACCTTTGACTAGCGGGTCCTACGAGCAGTACTTC.

This clonotype was found many times. The V and J genes are TRBV20-1 and TRBJ2-2; D gene uncertain. V was pared by 3 bases and J by 4 bases, with 9 bases between. Germline assignment: CDR1 DFQATT and CDR2 SNEGSKA (reference sequence). The CDR3 consists of 13 residues. The chain's CDR3 is CSASQPLTGELFF. In DNA, the CDR3 is TGCAGTGCTAGTCAGCCTCTCACCGGGGAGCTGTTTTTT.

This clonotype was detected ten times or more. Here the CDR3 DNA reads TGCGCCAGCAGCCTAAGCGGGACTAGCGGGGCCGCGCGGGAGCTGTTTTTT. Protein: CASSLSGTSGAARELFF. The chain links TRBV4-3 to TRBJ2-2; 13 bases are a match to TRBD2. This CDR3 contains 17 residues. J lost 9 bases, V lost 4 bases, and 11 bases had no gene match. The V gene's germline CDR1 is LGHNA and CDR2 YSLEER.

This clonotype has at least ten counts. The chain combines TRBV28 with TRBJ2-3; tentatively, D is TRBD2 (6 bases). The V gene's germline CDR1 is MDHEN and CDR2 SYDVKM. With 4 bases removed from V and 5 bases from J, the gap between germline ends came to 10 bases. CDR3 length equals 13 residues. The CDR3 DNA is TGTGCCAGCAGTTGGGGGGAGGTAGATACGCAGTATTTT. Translation gives CASSWGEVDTQYF.

This clonotype was seen at least ten times. This chain links TRBV10-3 with TRBJ2-7; the D gene could be TRBD1 or TRBD2 (5 bases each). The CDR3 spans 14 residues. The germline gives CDR1 ENHRY, CDR2 SYGVKD. The V end lost 10 bases, the J end lost 7 bases, and 23 bases lay between the germline ends. The CDR3 loop is CATIGQGTRTEQYF. As DNA, the CDR3 is TGTGCCACCATCGGCCAGGGAACCCGGACTGAGCAGTACTTC.

This clonotype was observed at least ten times. V gene TRBV18 combines with J gene TRBJ1-1; D unresolved. The CDR3 length is 12 residues. With 1 base removed from V and 0 bases from J, the gap between germline ends came to 0 bases. Germline V lookup: CDR1 KGHSH, CDR2 LQKENI. CDR3 bases: TGTGCCAGCTCACCACTGAACACTGAAGCTTTCTTT. This encodes CASSPLNTEAFF.

This clonotype was seen many times. The chain couples TRBV5-1 to TRBJ2-3; D ambiguous. Germline loops: CDR1 SGHRS, CDR2 YFSETQ. The CDR3 length is 13 residues. V was clipped by 0 bases and J by 5 bases, with 7 bases between them. CDR3 protein: CASSLDAIDTQYF. CDR3 in DNA: TGCGCCAGCAGCTTGGATGCCATAGATACGCAGTATTTT.

The chain carries TRBV25-1 and TRBJ2-3; 9 bases are shared with TRBD2. The length of the CDR3 is 22 residues. Germline V gene lookup returns CDR1 MGHDK and CDR2 SYGVNS. Germline trimming cut 5 bases from V and 1 base from J; bases unmatched to any gene: 25. CDR3 DNA: TGTGCCAGCAGTCGTACCGGTTTGCTAGCGGGGTATTCCGGGGGAGGCACAGATACGCAGTATTTT. Translating gives CASSRTGLLAGYSGGGTDTQYF.

This clonotype was counted a few times. The chain uses TRBV2 and TRBJ2-7; no clear D. CDR3 size: 14 residues. Trimming left V 2 bases short and J 4 bases short, with 12 bases between. In germline, CDR1 is SNHLY, CDR2 FYNNEI. The CDR3 protein is CASSEMVSGYEQYF. The CDR3 coding sequence is TGTGCCAGCAGTGAAATGGTCAGTGGATACGAGCAGTACTTC.

This chain uses TRBV18 with TRBJ2-3; D gene ambiguous. This CDR3 spans 15 amino acids. Trimming stripped 2 bases from V and 2 bases from J, with 11 bases between. Germline V CDR1 and CDR2: KGHSH, LQKENI. The CDR3 bases are TGTGCCAGCTCACCATACCGGCTGCTCACAGATACGCAGTATTTT. This translates into CASSPYRLLTDTQYF. Using reference TRBV18 and TRBJ2-3 for the parts outside the CDR3, the full variable domain is NAGVMQNPRHLVRRRGQEARLRCSPMKGHSHVYWYRQLPEEGLKFMVYLQKENIIDESGMPKERFSAEFPKEGPSILRIQQVVRGDSAAYFCASSPYRLLTDTQYFGPGTRLTVL.

This clonotype appeared many times. This sequence joins TRBV15 and TRBJ1-4, with D tentatively TRBD1 (5 bases). Trimming shortened V by 0 bases and J by 7 bases, and 12 bases separated the two germline ends. From germline, CDR1 is LNHNV and CDR2 YYDKDF (reference sequence). The CDR3 extends over 15 amino acids. CDR3 in DNA: TGTGCCACCAGCAGAGAAGAGGGGTTGAGTGAAAAACTGTTTTTT. Protein product: CATSREEGLSEKLFF.

The rearrangement uses TRBV19 and TRBJ1-1; D unresolved. The CDR3 runs to 14 residues. V gave up 4 bases and J gave up 6 bases, with 15 bases separating them. Germline-derived CDR1 and CDR2 are LNHDA and SQIVND (reference sequence). CDR3 bases: TGTGCCAGTAGTACGATTACAAGGTCAGCTGAAGCTTTCTTT. Translation: CASSTITRSAEAFF. The whole variable domain, filled in from reference TRBV19 and TRBJ1-1, reads DGGITQSPKYLFRKEGQNVTLSCEQNLNHDAMYWYRQDPGQGLRLIYYSQIVNDFQKGDIAEGYSVSREKKESFPLTVTSAQKNPTAFYLCASSTITRSAEAFFGQGTRLTVV.

The chain employs TRBV4-2 and TRBJ2-7; 14 nucleotides match TRBD2. CDR1 and CDR2 (germline): LGHNA, YNFKEQ. The CDR3 runs 16 residues. The V segment lost 4 bases and the J segment 3 bases; nucleotides outside the gene matches: 5. CDR3 sequence (DNA): TGTGCCAGCAGCCGGTTGACTAGCGGGAGGGGCTACGAGCAGTACTTC. Encoded protein: CASSRLTSGRGYEQYF.

This clonotype showed up many times. The rearrangement joins TRBV20-1 to TRBJ1-5; a weak D match, TRBD1 (6 bases). Germline CDR1 and CDR2: DFQATT and SNEGSKA (reference sequence). The CDR3 loop spans 14 amino acids. V lost 6 bases and J lost 0, with 12 bases in between. CDR3 sequence (DNA): TGCAGTGCGGGGACACTTCATAGCAATCAGCCCCAGCATTTT. Translation gives CSAGTLHSNQPQHF.

The rearrangement uses TRBV4-2 and TRBJ2-7, with a possible D match to TRBD2 (6 bases). The CDR3 covers 15 residues. Trimming pared 0 bases from V and 4 bases from J, leaving 13 bases between. Germline loops: CDR1 LGHNA, CDR2 YNFKEQ. The CDR3 DNA sequence: TGTGCCAGCAGCCAAGATGGGACGGGGGTTTACGAGCAGTACTTC. Its protein product is CASSQDGTGVYEQYF.

This chain links TRBV10-2 with TRBJ2-3, with TRBD2 matching over 11 bases. V was pared by 5 bases and J by 14 bases, with 9 bases of the junction left unmatched. CDR3 length: 13 amino acids. From germline, CDR1 is WSHSY and CDR2 SAAADI. The CDR3 sequence is CASSLVTSGILYF. As DNA, the CDR3 is TGCGCCAGCAGTCTAGTGACTAGCGGGATATTGTATTTT.

Many counts were recorded for this clonotype. V usage is TRBV15 and J usage is TRBJ2-7, with D possibly being TRBD1 (6 bases). V lost 1 base and J lost 5, with 15 bases in between. Germline values: CDR1 LNHNV, CDR2 YYDKDF (reference sequence). The CDR3 totals 15 residues. Here the CDR3 DNA reads TGTGCCACCAGCAGAGGTACAGGGAGTATCCACGAGCAGTACTTC. Translating gives CATSRGTGSIHEQYF. Drawing the rest from reference TRBV15 and TRBJ2-7, the complete variable domain is DAMVIQNPRYQVTQFGKPVTLSCSQTLNHNVMYWYQQKSSQAPKLLFHYYDKDFNNEADTPDNFQSRRPNTSFCFLDIRSPGLGDTAMYLCATSRGTGSIHEQYFGPGTRLTVT.

This clonotype was recorded at least ten times. J is TRBJ1-2 and V is TRBV10-3; tentative D call: TRBD1 (5 bases). The CDR3 sequence is 11 residues long. V lost 7 bases and J 4 bases, leaving 7 bases between the germline ends. Germline-derived CDR1 and CDR2 are ENHRY and SYGVKD. The CDR3 reads CAITGGYGYTF. The CDR3 DNA is TGTGCCATCACTGGGGGCTATGGCTACACCTTC.

This clonotype has at least ten counts. CDR3 coding DNA: TGTGCCAGCAGTTACATCAACAGGGTCCCTTATGGCTACACCTTC. As protein: CASSYINRVPYGYTF. The chain joins TRBV6-5 to TRBJ1-2, with D perhaps TRBD1 (6 bases). The length of the CDR3 is 15 residues. Trimming cost V 2 bases and J 5 bases, with 15 bases left between them. CDR1 is MNHEY, CDR2 SVGAGI, per germline.

This clonotype was observed once. The chain joins TRBV5-4 to TRBJ2-5, with 8 positions matching TRBD1. The germline CDR1 and CDR2 sequences are SGHNT and YYREEE (reference sequence). The CDR3 runs 15 residues. The J segment lost 5 bases and the V segment lost 4 bases, leaving 10 bases of the junction unmatched. CDR3 nucleotides: TGTGCCAGCAGCCCATCGACCCGACAGGGGGAGACCCAGTACTTC. Translated, it gives CASSPSTRQGETQYF.

The rearrangement links TRBV4-1 to TRBJ2-2; 9 positions match TRBD1. With 2 bases clipped from V and 2 bases from J, the junction kept 3 bases outside the gene matches. This CDR3 has 16 residues. The germline CDR1 and CDR2 sequences are MGHRA and YSYEKL. The CDR3 reads CASSQWGQGNTGELFF. CDR3 nucleotides: TGCGCCAGCAGCCAATGGGGACAGGGTAACACCGGGGAGCTGTTTTTT.

About this clonotype itself: This could be a read error, since a much larger clone is one nucleotide away. This sequence joins TRBV6-1 and TRBJ1-2, with D uncertain. The CDR3 extends over 12 amino acids. The V gene's germline CDR1 is MNHNS and CDR2 SASEGT. This chain's CDR3 is CAGSEVVGGYTF. CDR3 nucleotide sequence: TGTGCCGGCAGTGAAGTGGTGGGGGGCTACACCTTC.

This clonotype was found many times. The J gene is TRBJ1-1, the V gene TRBV5-1; tentatively, D is TRBD1 (5 bases). Germline CDR1 and CDR2: SGHRS and YFSETQ. The length of the CDR3 is 12 residues. V was shortened by 0 bases and J by 7 bases, with 7 bases between the two germline ends. The CDR3 coding sequence is TGCGCCAGCAGCTTGGCTCAGGGTGAAGCTTTCTTT. This gives the protein CASSLAQGEAFF.

In this sample, this clonotype turned up many times. The genes are TRBV30 and TRBJ2-1; D gene uncertain. This CDR3 spans 13 amino acids. Germline CDR1 and CDR2: GTSNPN and SVGIG (reference sequence). Trimming took off 3 bases at V and 9 bases at J, with 15 bases between the two ends. CDR3 sequence: CAWSPDLFSEQFF. CDR3 DNA: TGTGCCTGGAGCCCGGACCTGTTTAGTGAGCAGTTCTTC.

The chain combines TRBV4-1 with TRBJ2-7; no clear D. From germline, CDR1 is MGHRA and CDR2 YSYEKL. The CDR3 contains 14 residues. Trimming cost V 3 bases and J 5 bases, with 14 bases left between them. The CDR3: CASSQYPGSHEQYF. CDR3 DNA sequence: TGCGCCAGCAGCCAGTACCCCGGGTCGCACGAGCAGTACTTC.

This clonotype was picked up a small number of times. The CDR3: CASSSFSGGSYNEQFF. The CDR3 DNA is TGTGCCAGCAGCTCCTTTAGCGGGGGGTCTTACAATGAGCAGTTCTTC. The chain joins TRBV5-6 to TRBJ2-1; 10 nucleotides align to TRBD2. The germline V gene encodes CDR1 SGHDT and CDR2 YYEEEE. The V and J ends lost 3 bases and 4 bases, in that order; junction bases with no gene match: 7. This CDR3 has 16 residues.

V is TRBV2 and J is TRBJ2-7; D unclear. Per the germline V gene, CDR1 is SNHLY and CDR2 is FYNNEI. This CDR3 has 15 residues. V was cut by 1 base and J by 0 bases, with 10 bases left in between. Written as DNA, the CDR3 is TGTGCCAGCAGTGAAGAACCCGGGTCCTCCTACGAGCAGTACTTC. Amino acids: CASSEEPGSSYEQYF.

The rearrangement uses TRBV5-1 and TRBJ2-2; 11 bases match TRBD2. Germline assignment: CDR1 SGHRS and CDR2 YFSETQ. The trim removed 4 bases at V and 6 bases at J, leaving 8 bases unmatched. This CDR3 is built from 16 residues. In DNA form, the CDR3 reads TGCGCCAGCAGCGGATGGCTAGCGGGGGGACCCGGGGAGCTGTTTTTT. Translation gives CASSGWLAGGPGELFF.